This TCR beta chain was obtained from a study of T cell responses to AZD1222 COVID-19 vaccine. Method: immunoSEQ multiplex PCR; TCRdb's copy keeps in-frame clones and lacks some. Here the sample spans some 100,000 clones, 85% to 90% being singletons. The CDR3 covers 18 residues. Germline trimming cut 3 bases from V and 1 base from J; bases unmatched to any gene: 9. Germline CDR1 is MGHRA and CDR2 is YSYEKL. The receptor comes from an adult in good health. The sample consisted of peripheral blood, taken on day 0 of AZD1222 vaccination. The gene calls are TRBV4-1 and TRBJ2-1; 10 bases fit TRBD1. This CDR3 is CASSQSTRTGGSYNEQFF. The CDR3 DNA sequence: TGCGCCAGCAGCCAGTCCACTAGGACAGGGGGGTCCTACAATGAGCAGTTCTTC.